This is a list of T cell receptor beta chains from one sample in a study of T cell repertoires in urothelial bladder cancer. Clones were sequenced by immunoSEQ multiplex PCR, and TCRdb holds only the in-frame ones, with some missing. The sample comprises 13,000 or so clones, 60% to 70% of which are singletons, and 8% to 9% rests with the top ten. Sequenced input: tumor-infiltrating cells from bladder cancer. The receptors here all came from a human donor with urothelial carcinoma. The CDR3 runs from the conserved cysteine through the conserved F or W. Fields, in order: CDR3 protein, CDR3 DNA, J gene, D gene, clone size, CDR3 length, V gene. A D gene is named only where the DNA matches it firmly. Clone size, where shown, is once, few, many, or a class for clones that have expanded.

CASSAHGAYNEQFF TGTGCCAGCAGTGCTCACGGGGCTTACAATGAGCAGTTCTTC TRBJ2-1 - - 14 TRBV25-1
CAITGQSTETQYF TGTGCCATTACGGGACAGTCGACAGAGACCCAGTACTTC TRBJ2-5 TRBD1 - 13 TRBV7-9
CASSPPRQGPNYGYTF TGTGCCAGCTCACCACCTAGACAGGGCCCTAACTATGGCTACACCTTC TRBJ1-2 TRBD1 - 16 TRBV18
CASSWGQGGEKLFF TGCGCCAGCAGCTGGGGACAGGGGGGTGAAAAACTGTTTTTT TRBJ1-4 TRBD1 few 14 TRBV5-1
CASSLLEISGNTIYF TGTGCCAGCAGCTTACTGGAGATCTCTGGAAACACCATATATTTT TRBJ1-3 - - 15 TRBV11-3
CASSLASRQNEQFF TGCGCCAGCAGCTTGGCCTCGCGGCAAAATGAGCAGTTCTTC TRBJ2-1 - few 14 TRBV5-1
CASSFGTGVSGNTIYF TGTGCCAGCAGCTTTGGCACAGGAGTCTCTGGAAACACCATATATTTT TRBJ1-3 - few 16 TRBV7-9
CASSETAATNEKLFF TGTGCCAGCAGTGAAACAGCCGCAACTAATGAAAAACTGTTTTTT TRBJ1-4 - - 15 TRBV6-1
CASSRGAAGEGNGYTF TGTGCCAGCAGCCGCGGGGCGGCAGGGGAGGGAAATGGCTACACCTTC TRBJ1-2 - - 16 TRBV7-9
CASSPGGFHEQYF TGTGCCAGCTCACCAGGGGGGTTCCACGAGCAGTACTTC TRBJ2-7 - - 13 TRBV18
CASSSRGYGYTF TGTGCCAGTAGTAGTAGGGGGTATGGCTACACCTTC TRBJ1-2 - few 12 TRBV19
CASSSGASGDTDTQYF TGTGCCAGCAGCTCGGGGGCCAGCGGGGACACAGATACGCAGTATTTT TRBJ2-3 - - 16 TRBV11-3
CASSTQGAQNTGELFF TGTGCCAGCAGTACCCAGGGGGCCCAGAACACCGGGGAGCTGTTTTTT TRBJ2-2 TRBD1 once 16 TRBV11-1
CASSYAPGTGTYEQYF TGTGCCAGCAGTTACGCCCCCGGGACAGGGACGTACGAGCAGTACTTC TRBJ2-7 TRBD1 - 16 TRBV6-6
CASSRQSSSNQPQHF TGTGCCAGCAGTCGCCAGAGCTCCAGCAATCAGCCCCAGCATTTT TRBJ1-5 - - 15 TRBV2
CAWSVWGNTEAFF TGTGCCTGGAGTGTATGGGGGAACACTGAAGCTTTCTTT TRBJ1-1 - - 13 TRBV30
CASSQNLENTGELFF TGCGCCAGCAGCCAAAACCTAGAGAACACCGGGGAGCTGTTTTTT TRBJ2-2 - - 15 TRBV4-1
CASATPGTEAFF TGTGCCAGCGCGACCCCAGGGACTGAAGCTTTCTTT TRBJ1-1 - few 12 TRBV18
CASSQEARRASSSGNTIYF TGCGCCAGCAGCCAAGAGGCCAGGCGAGCCTCTTCCTCTGGAAACACCATATATTTT TRBJ1-3 - few 19 TRBV4-3
CAISEGTEAFF TGTGCCATCAGTGAGGGCACTGAAGCTTTCTTT TRBJ1-1 - few 11 TRBV10-3
CASSHDRGNSPLHF TGTGCCAGCAGCCACGATAGGGGGAATTCACCCCTCCACTTT TRBJ1-6 - - 14 TRBV4-2
CASSEELAGGSIQYF TGTGCCAGCAGTGAGGAACTAGCGGGGGGTTCAATTCAGTACTTC TRBJ2-4 TRBD2 - 15 TRBV25-1
CASSQDRRGTKNIQYF TGTGCCAGCAGCCAAGATCGACGGGGAACCAAAAACATTCAGTACTTC TRBJ2-4 - - 16 TRBV4-2
CASRASRGALNTQYF TGTGCCAGCAGAGCTTCCCGGGGGGCCCTGAATACGCAGTATTTT TRBJ2-3 - few 15 TRBV27
CASSLEENTPLHF TGTGCCAGCAGCTTAGAAGAGAACACACCCCTCCACTTT TRBJ1-6 - - 13 TRBV7-9
CASSLDRGLNEQFF TGTGCCAGCTCTCTGGACAGGGGGTTGAATGAGCAGTTCTTC TRBJ2-1 TRBD1 - 14 TRBV6-1
CASNDPEIITEAFF TGCGCCAGCAATGATCCGGAAATTATTACTGAAGCTTTCTTT TRBJ1-1 - once 14 TRBV5-1
CASSVDSSIYGYTF TGTGCCAGCAGCGTGGACAGCAGCATCTATGGCTACACCTTC TRBJ1-2 - - 14 TRBV9
CASSLNGRSGANVLTF TGTGCCAGCAGCTTAAATGGGAGGTCTGGGGCCAACGTCCTGACTTTC TRBJ2-6 - few 16 TRBV7-3
CAISPTGGGNQPQHF TGTGCCATCAGTCCAACAGGGGGCGGCAATCAGCCCCAGCATTTT TRBJ1-5 TRBD1 medium-sized 15 TRBV10-3
CASNTGSGYNSPLHF TGTGCCAGCAATACAGGGTCCGGGTATAATTCACCCCTCCACTTT TRBJ1-6 - few 15 TRBV5-6
CASSPWLAGGWETQYF TGTGCCAGCAGCCCCTGGCTAGCGGGGGGATGGGAGACCCAGTACTTC TRBJ2-5 TRBD2 - 16 TRBV5-6
CASSPPGQGTYEQYF TGTGCCAGCTCACCACCGGGACAGGGTACCTACGAGCAGTACTTC TRBJ2-7 TRBD1 once 15 TRBV18
CASSITGGGGYSNQPQHF TGTGCCAGTAGTATCACCGGGGGAGGTGGATATAGCAATCAGCCCCAGCATTTT TRBJ1-5 - - 18 TRBV19
CASSLAGAQETQYF TGTGCCAGCAGCTTAGCTGGGGCCCAAGAGACCCAGTACTTC TRBJ2-5 - once 14 TRBV7-9
CASSQGRGETQYF TGCGCCAGCAGCCAAGGGAGGGGAGAGACCCAGTACTTC TRBJ2-5 - - 13 TRBV4-1
CASSPLNYGYTF TGTGCCAGCAGTCCCCTTAACTATGGCTACACCTTC TRBJ1-2 - few 12 TRBV6-6
CASSQGPATDTQYF TGTGCCAGCAGCCAAGGACCAGCCACAGATACGCAGTATTTT TRBJ2-3 - - 14 TRBV5-6
CASSQGGGLFF TGTGCCAGCAGCCAAGGAGGCGGACTGTTTTTT TRBJ1-4 - few 11 TRBV14
CASSPAGTANSPLHF TGTGCCAGCAGCCCCGCCGGGACCGCTAATTCACCCCTCCACTTT TRBJ1-6 - - 15 TRBV7-2
CAWSGPGWGRFVIGYTF TGTGCCTGGAGTGGGCCTGGCTGGGGGCGCTTCGTCATCGGCTACACCTTC TRBJ1-2 - - 17 TRBV30
CASSSIGGGEETQYF TGTGCCAGCAGCTCGATCGGGGGAGGCGAAGAGACCCAGTACTTC TRBJ2-5 - once 15 TRBV5-4
CASSRTAEAFF TGTGCCAGCAGTAGGACTGCTGAAGCTTTCTTT TRBJ1-1 - - 11 TRBV6-1
CASNEAGDHQPQHF TGTGCCAGCAACGAGGCAGGGGATCATCAGCCCCAGCATTTT TRBJ1-5 - - 14 TRBV9
CASSLAQANLRGYTF TGTGCCAGCAGCTTAGCGCAGGCCAATCTCCGTGGCTACACCTTC TRBJ1-2 - - 15 TRBV7-9
CASRSSGGAETQYF TGTGCCAGCAGATCCAGCGGGGGGGCGGAGACCCAGTACTTC TRBJ2-5 TRBD2 few 14 TRBV6-6
CASSFPGQGGTEAFF TGTGCCAGCAGCTTTCCCGGACAGGGTGGCACTGAAGCTTTCTTT TRBJ1-1 TRBD1 - 15 TRBV7-9
CASSTGGTNEKLFF TGCGCCAGCAGCACTGGTGGAACTAATGAAAAACTGTTTTTT TRBJ1-4 - - 14 TRBV5-1
CASSLDSYLGGAGNTIYF TGCGCCAGCAGCTTGGACAGCTACTTAGGGGGCGCCGGAAACACCATATATTTT TRBJ1-3 TRBD1 - 18 TRBV5-1
CASSRFAWTEAFF TGTGCCAGCAGTCGTTTCGCGTGGACTGAAGCTTTCTTT TRBJ1-1 - - 13 TRBV7-3
CASRPYKNWRTEAFF TGTGCCAGCCGTCCCTACAAGAATTGGAGGACTGAAGCTTTCTTT TRBJ1-1 - - 15 TRBV19
CASSHGQGRVPNEQFF TGTGCCAGCAGCCACGGACAGGGTAGGGTTCCCAATGAGCAGTTCTTC TRBJ2-1 TRBD1 - 16 TRBV7-8
CASSPHPSGAYNEQFF TGTGCCAGCAGCCCTCATCCCAGCGGGGCTTACAATGAGCAGTTCTTC TRBJ2-1 TRBD2 - 16 TRBV7-2
CASSRTGAGYTF TGTGCCAGTTCTCGGACAGGGGCGGGCTACACCTTC TRBJ1-2 TRBD1 - 12 TRBV19
CASSPGAQANYGYTF TGTGCCAGCTCACCAGGGGCCCAAGCTAACTATGGCTACACCTTC TRBJ1-2 - - 15 TRBV18
CASSQDRGVHSPLHF TGCGCCAGCAGCCAAGATAGAGGGGTTCATTCACCCCTCCACTTT TRBJ1-6 - - 15 TRBV4-3
CASRELEAGINTQYF TGTGCCAGTAGGGAGCTGGAAGCGGGGATAAATACGCAGTATTTT TRBJ2-3 TRBD2 - 15 TRBV19
CASSLGLAGGPFDTQYF TGTGCCAGCAGTTTGGGACTAGCGGGGGGGCCTTTTGATACGCAGTATTTT TRBJ2-3 TRBD2 once 17 TRBV27